Listed below are T cell receptor beta chains from one sample, sequenced in a study of T-cell memory formation after mild COVID-19. TCRdb re-called the 5' RACE reads through MiXCR, storing one row per CDR3 protein. Of 300,000 to 400,000 distinct CDR3 sequences listed, roughly 14% were seen once; the top ten hold roughly 22%. The specimen was PBMCs or a T cell subset sorted from them (not recorded which). The source of these receptors is a man in his late teens or twenties who had mild COVID-19 (a few samples of this study predate the infection). Cell type and time point are not known. The CDR3 runs from the conserved cysteine through the conserved F or W. Fields, in order: J gene, D gene, clone size, V gene, CDR3 DNA, CDR3 protein. The D gene is left open where the match is weak. For some rows the clone size is stated as once, few or many, or as a class when expanded; others skip it.

TRBJ2-5 - - TRBV7-8 TGTGCCAGCAGGAAAGGGCGGGGGCCGGAAGAGACCCAGTACTTC CASRKGRGPEETQYF
TRBJ2-3 - many TRBV7-6 TGTGCCAGCAGCCCACGTCCCCAGGGAGATACGCAGTATTTT CASSPRPQGDTQYF
TRBJ1-2 TRBD1 few TRBV29-1 TGCAGCGTTGAAGAAAGGGACAGGGGTCCCTATGGCTACACCTTC CSVEERDRGPYGYTF
TRBJ1-1 TRBD1 - TRBV5-1 TGCGCCAGCAGCTTGGACAGGGGCGCCTACACTGAAGCTTTCTTT CASSLDRGAYTEAFF
TRBJ2-7 TRBD2 few TRBV20-1 TGCAGTGCCAGGGGCAGCGGGGGTTACGAGCAGTACTTC CSARGSGGYEQYF
TRBJ2-2 - few TRBV10-3 TGTGCCATCAGGAGAGGGACGGGGAACACCGGGGAGCTGTTTTTT CAIRRGTGNTGELFF
TRBJ2-5 - - TRBV5-1 TGCGCCAGCAGCTTGGGTCCGAGTACCCAGTACTTC CASSLGPSTQYF
TRBJ2-7 - many TRBV5-1 TGCGCCAGCAGCTTGGTCATCTACGAGCAGTACTTC CASSLVIYEQYF
TRBJ1-1 - few TRBV10-3 TGTGCCATCAGTGGTTGGATGAACACTGAAGCTTTCTTT CAISGWMNTEAFF
TRBJ1-1 - - TRBV2 TGTGCCAGCAGTTGGGGGGTGGTGCGGACTGAAGCTTTCTTT CASSWGVVRTEAFF
TRBJ2-7 - - TRBV19 TGTGCCAGTAGTCTAAGGGAATCTTACGAGCAGTACTTC CASSLRESYEQYF
TRBJ2-2 - few TRBV4-2 TGTGCCAGCAGCCAAGATCCGTCCTTTTTCCCCTCGAACACCGGGGAGCTGTTTTTT CASSQDPSFFPSNTGELFF
TRBJ2-5 - - TRBV7-6 TGTGCCAGCAGCTTTTATAGCTCCGACCAGTACTTC CASSFYSSDQYF
TRBJ1-5 - few TRBV29-1 TGCAGCGTTGGACTGGGGAGGGTAGGTCAGCCCCAGCATTTT CSVGLGRVGQPQHF
TRBJ2-2 - many TRBV4-2 TGTGCCAGCAGCCTCCTAGGAACCGGGGAGCTGTTTTTT CASSLLGTGELFF
TRBJ2-5 TRBD2 - TRBV24-1 TGTGCCACCAGTGATTCCGGGGGGAAAGAGACCCAGTACTTC CATSDSGGKETQYF
TRBJ1-1 TRBD1 few TRBV6-5 TGTGCCATTCGACAGGGGCTGAACACTGAAGCTTTCTTT CAIRQGLNTEAFF
TRBJ1-2 - few TRBV7-9 TGTGCCAGCAGCTTCCGGTTTGGGGTAGGCTATGGCTACACCTTC CASSFRFGVGYGYTF
TRBJ2-7 - - TRBV6-2/TRBV6-3 TGTGCCAGCAGTTACTCATACTACGAGCAGTACTTC CASSYSYYEQYF